This T cell receptor (beta chain) was captured in a study of T cells in Graves' hyperthyroidism and ophthalmopathy. Amplified TCR beta CDR3 regions came from RNA transcripts. TCR CDR3 regions were first amplified by RT-PCR with HTBI primers. In TCRdb, the multiplex PCR reads were re-called with MiXCR into one record per CDR3 protein. The table has about 420,000 distinct CDR3 sequences, roughly 13% seen once. At least ten counts were recorded for this clonotype. Germline CDR1 DFQATT, CDR2 SNEGSKA (reference sequence). V dropped 5 bases and J dropped 6 bases, with 29 bases sitting between them. This CDR3 has 17 residues.

V gene TRBV20-1 combines with J gene TRBJ2-7, with D perhaps matching TRBD1 or TRBD2 (6 bases each). This TCR derives from a woman aged 18-29 years with Graves' hyperthyroidism. Sample: blood. The CDR3 bases are TGCAGTGCTCCGAAGGGGGGTTCCGGTCTCTCGACTGGCGAGCAGTACTTC. Its protein product is CSAPKGGSGLSTGEQYF.